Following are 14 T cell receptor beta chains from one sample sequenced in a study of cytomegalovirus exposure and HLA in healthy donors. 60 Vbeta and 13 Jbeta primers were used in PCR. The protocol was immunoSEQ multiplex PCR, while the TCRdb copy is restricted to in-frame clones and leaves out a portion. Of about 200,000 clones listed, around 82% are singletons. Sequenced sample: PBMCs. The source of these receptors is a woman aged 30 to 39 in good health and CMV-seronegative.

CDR3 protein: CASSPRTSGIKDEQFF. CDR3 in DNA: TGTGCCAGCAGCCCCAGGACTAGCGGGATTAAGGATGAGCAGTTCTTC. The rearrangement links TRBV4-2 to TRBJ2-1; TRBD2 aligns across 12 bases. This CDR3 contains 16 residues. V lost 4 bases to trimming and J lost 8 bases; unmatched junction nucleotides: 9. Germline loops: CDR1 LGHNA, CDR2 YNFKEQ.

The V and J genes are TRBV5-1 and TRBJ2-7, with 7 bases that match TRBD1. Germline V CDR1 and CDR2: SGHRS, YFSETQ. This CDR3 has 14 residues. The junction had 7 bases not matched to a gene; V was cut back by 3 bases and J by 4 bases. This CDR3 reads CASSSTTGKYEQYF. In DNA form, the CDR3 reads TGCGCCAGCAGCTCTACGACAGGGAAATACGAGCAGTACTTC.

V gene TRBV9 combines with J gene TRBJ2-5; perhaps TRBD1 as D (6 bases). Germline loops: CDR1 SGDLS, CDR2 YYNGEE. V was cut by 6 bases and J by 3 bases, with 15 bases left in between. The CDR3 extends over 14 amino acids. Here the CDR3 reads CASNPQGSEETQYF. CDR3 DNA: TGTGCCAGCAACCCCCAGGGGTCCGAAGAGACCCAGTACTTC.

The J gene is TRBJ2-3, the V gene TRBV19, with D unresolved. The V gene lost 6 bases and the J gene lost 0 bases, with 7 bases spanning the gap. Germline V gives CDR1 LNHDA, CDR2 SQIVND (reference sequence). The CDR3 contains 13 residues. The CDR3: CASRQTSTDTQYF. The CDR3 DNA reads TGTGCCAGTAGGCAGACTAGCACAGATACGCAGTATTTT.

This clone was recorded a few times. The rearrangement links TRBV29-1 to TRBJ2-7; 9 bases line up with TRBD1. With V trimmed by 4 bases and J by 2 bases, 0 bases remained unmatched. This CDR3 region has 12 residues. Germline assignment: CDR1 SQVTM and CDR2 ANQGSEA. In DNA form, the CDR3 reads TGCAGCGTTGGGACAGGGGCCTACGAGCAGTACTTC. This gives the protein CSVGTGAYEQYF.

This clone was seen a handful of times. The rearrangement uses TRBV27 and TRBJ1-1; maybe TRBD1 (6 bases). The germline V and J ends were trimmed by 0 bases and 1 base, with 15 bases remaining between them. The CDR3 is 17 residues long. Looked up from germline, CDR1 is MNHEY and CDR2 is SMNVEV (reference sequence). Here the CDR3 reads CASSLSLWGGQNTEAFF. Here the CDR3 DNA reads TGTGCCAGCAGTTTATCCCTTTGGGGGGGCCAGAACACTGAAGCTTTCTTT.

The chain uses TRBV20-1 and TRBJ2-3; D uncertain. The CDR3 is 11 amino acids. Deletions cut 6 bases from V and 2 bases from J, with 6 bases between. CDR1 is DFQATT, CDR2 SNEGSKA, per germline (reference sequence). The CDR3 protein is CSAQSTDTQYF. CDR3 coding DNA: TGCAGTGCACAGTCCACAGATACGCAGTATTTT.

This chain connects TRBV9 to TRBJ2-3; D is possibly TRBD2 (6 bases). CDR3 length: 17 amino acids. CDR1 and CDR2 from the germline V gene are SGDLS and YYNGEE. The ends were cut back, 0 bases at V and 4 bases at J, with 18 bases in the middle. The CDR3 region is CASSVAIGGKGPDTQYF. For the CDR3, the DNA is TGTGCCAGCAGCGTAGCTATTGGCGGGAAGGGTCCAGATACGCAGTATTTT.

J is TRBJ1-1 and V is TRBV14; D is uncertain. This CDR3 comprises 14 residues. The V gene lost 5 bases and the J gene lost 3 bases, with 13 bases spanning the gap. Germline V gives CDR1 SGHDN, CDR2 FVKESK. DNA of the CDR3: TGTGCCAGCAGCTACGGAGTCTTTCACACTGAAGCTTTCTTT. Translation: CASSYGVFHTEAFF.

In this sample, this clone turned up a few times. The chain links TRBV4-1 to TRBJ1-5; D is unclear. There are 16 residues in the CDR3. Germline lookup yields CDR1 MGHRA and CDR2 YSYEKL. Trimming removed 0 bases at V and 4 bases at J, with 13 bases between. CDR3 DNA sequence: TGCGCCAGCAGCCAAGAAACGCTAGGGAGAAATCAGCCCCAGCATTTT. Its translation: CASSQETLGRNQPQHF.

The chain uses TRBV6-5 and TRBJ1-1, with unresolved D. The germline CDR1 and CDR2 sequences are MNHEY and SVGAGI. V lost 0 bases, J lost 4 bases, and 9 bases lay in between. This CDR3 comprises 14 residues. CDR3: CASSYSPESTEAFF. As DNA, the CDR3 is TGTGCCAGCAGTTACTCTCCGGAGAGCACTGAAGCTTTCTTT.

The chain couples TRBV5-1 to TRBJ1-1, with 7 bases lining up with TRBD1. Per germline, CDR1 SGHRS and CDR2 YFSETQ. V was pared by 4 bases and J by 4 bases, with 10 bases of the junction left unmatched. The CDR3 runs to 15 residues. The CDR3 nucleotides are TGCGCCAGCAGCACCGGGACAGTACAGCTCACTGAAGCTTTCTTT. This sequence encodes CASSTGTVQLTEAFF.

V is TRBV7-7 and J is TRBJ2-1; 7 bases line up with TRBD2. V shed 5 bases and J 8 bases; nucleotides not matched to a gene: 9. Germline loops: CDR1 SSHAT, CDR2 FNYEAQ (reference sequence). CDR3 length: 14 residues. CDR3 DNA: TGTGCCAGCAGCCCTCTGCTGGGGGGGGATGAGCAGTTCTTC. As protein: CASSPLLGGDEQFF.

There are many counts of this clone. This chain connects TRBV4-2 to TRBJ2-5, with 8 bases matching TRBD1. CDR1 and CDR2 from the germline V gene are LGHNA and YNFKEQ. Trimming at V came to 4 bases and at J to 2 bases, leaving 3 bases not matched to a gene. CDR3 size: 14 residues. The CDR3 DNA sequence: TGTGCCAGCAGCCTCGGACAGGGTCAAGAGACCCAGTACTTC. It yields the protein CASSLGQGQETQYF.